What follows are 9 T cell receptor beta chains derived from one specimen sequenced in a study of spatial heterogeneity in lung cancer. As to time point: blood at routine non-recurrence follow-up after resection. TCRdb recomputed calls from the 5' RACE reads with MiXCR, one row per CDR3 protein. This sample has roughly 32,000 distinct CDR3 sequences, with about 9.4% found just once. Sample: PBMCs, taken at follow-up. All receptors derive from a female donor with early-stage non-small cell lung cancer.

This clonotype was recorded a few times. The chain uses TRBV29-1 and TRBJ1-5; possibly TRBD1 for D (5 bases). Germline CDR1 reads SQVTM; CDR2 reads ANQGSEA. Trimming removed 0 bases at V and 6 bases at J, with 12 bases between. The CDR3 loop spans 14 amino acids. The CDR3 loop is CSVEEGGGSQPQHF. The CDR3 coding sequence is TGCAGCGTTGAAGAGGGGGGAGGGAGTCAGCCCCAGCATTTT.

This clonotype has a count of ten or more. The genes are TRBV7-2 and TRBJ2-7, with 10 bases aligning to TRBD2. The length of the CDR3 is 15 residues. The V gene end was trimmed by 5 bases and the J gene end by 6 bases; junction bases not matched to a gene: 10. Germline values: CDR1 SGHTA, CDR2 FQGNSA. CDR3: CASSIYSGGATEQYF. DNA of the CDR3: TGTGCCAGCAGCATCTACAGCGGGGGGGCAACCGAGCAGTACTTC.

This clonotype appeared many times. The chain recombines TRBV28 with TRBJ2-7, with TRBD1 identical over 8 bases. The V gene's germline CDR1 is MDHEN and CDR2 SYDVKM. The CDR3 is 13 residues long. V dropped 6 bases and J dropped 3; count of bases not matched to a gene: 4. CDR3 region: CASSDRGNYEQYF. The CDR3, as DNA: TGTGCCAGCAGCGACAGGGGAAACTACGAGCAGTACTTC. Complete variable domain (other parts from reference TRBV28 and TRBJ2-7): DVKVTQSSRYLVKRTGEKVFLECVQDMDHENMFWYRQDPGLGLRLIYFSYDVKMKEKGDIPEGYSVSREKKERFSLILESASTNQTSMYLCASSDRGNYEQYFGPGTRLTVT.

The CDR3 region is CASSQVDRAGVLGPQKQYF. The CDR3 DNA sequence: TGCGCCAGCAGTCAAGTGGACAGGGCCGGCGTGTTGGGACCCCAAAAGCAGTACTTC. V and J are TRBV23-1 and TRBJ2-7, with 8 bases lining up with TRBD1. TRBV23-1 is an open reading frame whose function is uncertain. This CDR3 has 19 residues. The J segment lost 8 bases and the V segment lost 2 bases, leaving 23 bases of the junction unmatched.

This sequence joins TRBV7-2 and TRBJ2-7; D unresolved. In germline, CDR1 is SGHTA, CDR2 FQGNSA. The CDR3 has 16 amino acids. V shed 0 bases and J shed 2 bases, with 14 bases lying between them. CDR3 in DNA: TGTGCCAGCAGCTTAGCGTTGTCGCAGGCAACCTACGAGCAGTACTTC. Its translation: CASSLALSQATYEQYF.

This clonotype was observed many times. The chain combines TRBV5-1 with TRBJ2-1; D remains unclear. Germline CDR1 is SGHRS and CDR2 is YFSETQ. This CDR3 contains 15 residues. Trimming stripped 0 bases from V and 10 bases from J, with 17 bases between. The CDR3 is CASSLDFSRVYEQFF. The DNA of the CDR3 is TGCGCCAGCAGCTTGGACTTTTCTAGGGTATACGAGCAGTTCTTC.

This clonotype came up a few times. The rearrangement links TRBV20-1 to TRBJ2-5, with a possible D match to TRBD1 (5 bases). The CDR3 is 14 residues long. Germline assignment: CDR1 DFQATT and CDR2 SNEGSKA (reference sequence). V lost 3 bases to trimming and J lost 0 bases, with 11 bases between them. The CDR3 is CSASGRVYQETQYF. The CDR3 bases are TGCAGTGCTAGTGGCAGGGTATACCAAGAGACCCAGTACTTC.

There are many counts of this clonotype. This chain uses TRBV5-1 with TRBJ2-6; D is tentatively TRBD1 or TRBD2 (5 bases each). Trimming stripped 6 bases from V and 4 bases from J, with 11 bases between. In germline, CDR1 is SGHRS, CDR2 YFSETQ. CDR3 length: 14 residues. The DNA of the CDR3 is TGCGCCAGCACTCCAAGGGACGGGGCCAACGTCCTGACTTTC. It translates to CASTPRDGANVLTF.

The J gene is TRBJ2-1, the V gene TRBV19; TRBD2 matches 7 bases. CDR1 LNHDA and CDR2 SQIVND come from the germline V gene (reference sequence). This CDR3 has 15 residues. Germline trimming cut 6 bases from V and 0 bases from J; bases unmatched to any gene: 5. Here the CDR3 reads CASREAGSSYNEQFF. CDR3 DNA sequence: TGTGCCAGTAGGGAAGCGGGGAGCTCCTACAATGAGCAGTTCTTC.